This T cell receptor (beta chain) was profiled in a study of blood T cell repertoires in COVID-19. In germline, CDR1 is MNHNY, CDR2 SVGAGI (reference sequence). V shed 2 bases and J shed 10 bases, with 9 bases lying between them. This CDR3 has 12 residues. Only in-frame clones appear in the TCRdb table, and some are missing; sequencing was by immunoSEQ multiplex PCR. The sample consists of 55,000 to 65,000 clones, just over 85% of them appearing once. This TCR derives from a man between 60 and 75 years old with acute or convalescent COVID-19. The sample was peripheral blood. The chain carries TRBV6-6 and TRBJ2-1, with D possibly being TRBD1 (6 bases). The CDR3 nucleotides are TGTGCCAGCAGTTACGAGGGGGTCGAGCAGTTCTTC. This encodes CASSYEGVEQFF.